This T cell receptor beta chain was found in a study of cytomegalovirus exposure and HLA in healthy donors. It was with 60 Vbeta and 13 Jbeta primers that the PCR ran. Repertoires were generated with immunoSEQ multiplex PCR, while TCRdb's copy carries only in-frame clones and drops some. The profile shows 150,000 to 200,000 clones, approximately 80% of them singletons. CDR1 SGHNT and CDR2 YYREEE come from the germline V gene (reference sequence). After removal of 4 bases from V and 2 bases from J, the junction contained 12 bases not matched to a gene. CDR3 length: 16 amino acids. This chain links TRBV5-4 with TRBJ2-7, with TRBD2 identical over 7 bases. This receptor was taken from a woman aged 50 to 65 in good health and CMV-seronegative. The sequenced sample was PBMCs. CDR3 region: CASSPGVGGSPYEQYF. Here the CDR3 DNA reads TGTGCCAGCAGCCCGGGGGTGGGCGGGAGCCCCTACGAGCAGTACTTC.